The 20 T cell receptor beta chains below were found in one sample sequenced in a study of T cell changes during pregnancy in multiple sclerosis. Only in-frame clones appear in the TCRdb table, and some are missing; sequencing was by immunoSEQ multiplex PCR. The sample has tens of thousands of clones, around 92% seen once. The starting material was peripheral blood, obtained in the third trimester of pregnancy. The source of these receptors is a female donor in good health, enrolled as a control in a pregnancy study.

The CDR3 here is CASSLGSGSYEQYF. The CDR3 bases are TGCGCCAGCAGCTTGGGTAGCGGGTCGTACGAGCAGTACTTC. This chain connects TRBV5-1 to TRBJ2-7; TRBD2 agrees at 7 bases. The CDR3 runs 14 residues. Trimming removed 0 bases from V and 4 bases from J; junction bases left unmatched: 4. Germline CDR1 reads SGHRS; CDR2 reads YFSETQ.

The chain employs TRBV19 and TRBJ1-6; the D gene is possibly TRBD1 (6 bases). Germline CDR1 LNHDA, CDR2 SQIVND (reference sequence). V was clipped by 5 bases and J by 8 bases, with 16 bases between them. The CDR3 has 15 residues. The chain's CDR3 is CASSLGAVVDSPLHF. CDR3 in DNA: TGTGCCAGTAGTCTGGGGGCAGTAGTTGATTCACCCCTCCACTTT. The full variable domain, its missing parts supplied by reference TRBV19 and TRBJ1-6, is DGGITQSPKYLFRKEGQNVTLSCEQNLNHDAMYWYRQDPGQGLRLIYYSQIVNDFQKGDIAEGYSVSREKKESFPLTVTSAQKNPTAFYLCASSLGAVVDSPLHFGNGTRLTVT.

CDR3 bases: TGTGCCAGCAGCCTGGGACAGGCTAACACTGAAGCTTTCTTT. Translated, it gives CASSLGQANTEAFF. The rearrangement links TRBV7-6 to TRBJ1-1; TRBD1 matches 8 bases. The CDR3 consists of 14 residues. The trim removed 5 bases at V and 2 bases at J, leaving 4 bases unmatched. Germline values: CDR1 SGHVS, CDR2 FNYEAQ.

V and J are TRBV15 and TRBJ2-7; TRBD2 aligns across 11 bases. Germline-derived CDR1 and CDR2 are LNHNV and YYDKDF (reference sequence). After removal of 0 bases from V and 4 bases from J, the junction contained 2 bases not matched to a gene. CDR3 length: 15 amino acids. CDR3 region: CATSRDSGGVYEQYF. For the CDR3, the DNA is TGTGCCACCAGCAGAGATAGCGGGGGGGTTTACGAGCAGTACTTC.

This chain joins TRBV27 and TRBJ1-3; D remains ambiguous. The V gene's germline CDR1 is MNHEY and CDR2 SMNVEV (reference sequence). The CDR3 runs 12 residues. Between the trimmed V and J ends, which lost 4 bases and 4 bases, there was a span of 5 bases. The CDR3 sequence: CASSYQGNTIYF. As DNA, the CDR3 is TGTGCCAGCAGTTACCAGGGAAACACCATATATTTT.

The chain is built from TRBV28 and TRBJ2-7; tentative D call: TRBD2 (7 bases). V was pared by 6 bases and J by 4 bases, with 22 bases between. The CDR3 spans 16 residues. Germline lookup yields CDR1 MDHEN and CDR2 SYDVKM. CDR3 in amino acids: CASSQVVGGRWYEQYF. The CDR3 nucleotides read TGTGCCAGCAGCCAGGTCGTCGGGGGGCGCTGGTACGAGCAGTACTTC.

This rearrangement joins TRBV20-1 to TRBJ2-3; D is unclear. CDR1 DFQATT and CDR2 SNEGSKA come from the germline V gene (reference sequence). With 6 bases removed from V and 10 bases from J, the gap between germline ends came to 11 bases. This CDR3 region has 10 residues. CDR3 DNA sequence: TGCAGTGCATCTGGTTTAGCGCAGTATTTT. It encodes CSASGLAQYF.

The V gene is TRBV30, the J gene TRBJ2-5; TRBD1 is a possible D gene (6 bases). The CDR3 covers 17 residues. Trimming left V 4 bases short and J 1 base short, with 22 bases between. Germline CDR1 reads GTSNPN; CDR2 reads SVGIG (reference sequence). CDR3 loop: CAWKGPIRTEIQETQYF. The DNA for the CDR3 is TGTGCCTGGAAGGGGCCCATCCGGACAGAGATCCAAGAGACCCAGTACTTC. The variable domain in full, completed from reference TRBV30 and TRBJ2-5, reads SQTIHQWPATLVQPVGSPLSLECTVEGTSNPNLYWYRQAAGRGLQLLFYSVGIGQISSEVPQNLSASRPQDRQFILSSKKLLLSDSGFYLCAWKGPIRTEIQETQYFGPGTRLLVL.

The chain has TRBV11-2 and TRBJ2-7, with D hard to call. CDR1 SGHAT and CDR2 FQNNGV come from the germline V gene. V gave up 1 base and J gave up 0 bases, with 7 bases separating them. There are 14 residues in the CDR3. The CDR3 DNA reads as TGTGCCAGCAGCTTAGTAGCAGCCTCCTACGAGCAGTACTTC. Its protein is CASSLVAASYEQYF.

The rearrangement uses TRBV5-1 and TRBJ2-3, with 7 bases aligning to TRBD2. CDR1 and CDR2 from the germline V gene are SGHRS and YFSETQ. The CDR3 runs to 16 residues. After removal of 5 bases from V and 3 bases from J, the junction contained 12 bases not matched to a gene. This chain's CDR3 is CASRLTPGGSTDTQYF. As DNA, the CDR3 is TGCGCCAGCAGGCTCACCCCGGGGGGATCGACAGATACGCAGTATTTT.

The chain couples TRBV4-3 to TRBJ1-2; D gene uncertain. Germline CDR1 is LGHNA and CDR2 is YSLEER. Trimming took 0 bases from V and 8 from J, leaving 13 bases between them. CDR3 length: 14 residues. In nucleotides, the CDR3 is TGCGCCAGCAGCCAAGATACGGCAGGTTTGGGCTACACCTTC. This gives the protein CASSQDTAGLGYTF.

Only one count was recorded for this clone. Distinct nucleotide sequences in the sample also encode this CDR3. This rearrangement joins TRBV5-1 to TRBJ2-5; 10 bases are a match to TRBD2. The length of the CDR3 is 16 residues. V lost 0 bases to trimming and J lost 1 base; unmatched junction nucleotides: 3. Germline loops: CDR1 SGHRS, CDR2 YFSETQ. The CDR3 region is CASSLGLAGIQETQYF. The CDR3 bases are TGCGCCAGCAGCTTGGGACTAGCGGGTATCCAAGAGACCCAGTACTTC.

V is TRBV9 and J is TRBJ1-4, with 10 positions matching TRBD1. This CDR3 has 15 residues. The germline gives CDR1 SGDLS, CDR2 YYNGEE. V was clipped by 2 bases and J by 5 bases; unmatched bases: 3. CDR3 amino acids: CASSVGQGPNEKLFF. The CDR3 DNA sequence: TGTGCCAGCAGCGTGGGACAGGGGCCCAATGAAAAACTGTTTTTT.

This clone was seen a handful of times. The V gene is TRBV30, the J gene TRBJ1-1; a weak D match, TRBD1 (5 bases). The CDR3 runs to 11 residues. The germline gives CDR1 GTSNPN, CDR2 SVGIG (reference sequence). Between the trimmed V and J ends, which lost 2 bases and 5 bases, there was a span of 6 bases. CDR3 sequence reads: CAWSRGTEAFF. The CDR3, as DNA: TGTGCCTGGAGTCGGGGGACTGAAGCTTTCTTT.

This clone was found once. This chain links TRBV5-4 with TRBJ2-5; 9 nucleotides match TRBD2. J lost 2 bases, V lost 6 bases, and 8 bases had no gene match. Germline CDR1 is SGHNT and CDR2 is YYREEE (reference sequence). This CDR3 spans 15 amino acids. This CDR3 reads CASNFGGGEQETQYF. The CDR3 DNA sequence: TGTGCCAGCAACTTTGGCGGGGGGGAGCAAGAGACCCAGTACTTC.

V and J are TRBV7-9 and TRBJ1-1; D uncertain. V was cut by 5 bases and J by 11 bases, with 18 bases left in between. Germline V lookup: CDR1 SEHNR, CDR2 FQNEAQ (reference sequence). This CDR3 has 13 amino acids. The CDR3 loop is CASSPPAGSLAFF. The CDR3 DNA reads as TGTGCCAGCAGCCCGCCGGCAGGATCCCTCGCTTTCTTT. The full variable domain, rest sourced from reference TRBV7-9 and TRBJ1-1, is DTGVSQNPRHKITKRGQNVTFRCDPISEHNRLYWYRQTLGQGPEFLTYFQNEAQLEKSRLLSDRFSAERPKGSFSTLEIQRTEQGDSAMYLCASSPPAGSLAFFGQGTRLTVV.

The chain links TRBV28 to TRBJ1-5, with D tentatively TRBD1 (5 bases). The CDR3 is made up of 16 amino acids. Trimming removed 6 bases at V and 0 bases at J, with 15 bases between. Germline loops: CDR1 MDHEN, CDR2 SYDVKM. CDR3 in amino acids: CASRKLGTDSNQPQHF. The CDR3, as DNA: TGTGCCAGCAGGAAACTTGGGACTGATAGCAATCAGCCCCAGCATTTT.

V gene TRBV5-1 combines with J gene TRBJ2-5; maybe TRBD1 (6 bases). Deletions cut 7 bases from V and 1 base from J, with 20 bases between. This CDR3 spans 16 amino acids. Germline-derived CDR1 and CDR2 are SGHRS and YFSETQ. CDR3 region: CASALGGQTSQETQYF. For the CDR3, the DNA is TGCGCCAGCGCCCTCGGTGGACAGACGAGCCAAGAGACCCAGTACTTC.

V gene TRBV7-9 combines with J gene TRBJ2-5; 12 nucleotides align to TRBD2. The V segment lost 2 bases and the J segment 5 bases; nucleotides outside the gene matches: 9. CDR1 and CDR2 from the germline V gene are SEHNR and FQNEAQ (reference sequence). The CDR3 is 17 residues long. CDR3 residues: CASSLSLAGGLLETQYF. For the CDR3, the DNA is TGTGCCAGCAGCTTATCCCTAGCGGGAGGGCTTTTGGAGACCCAGTACTTC.

The chain is built from TRBV19 and TRBJ1-5; D might be TRBD1 (6 bases). Germline assignment: CDR1 LNHDA and CDR2 SQIVND (reference sequence). V gave up 5 bases and J gave up 3 bases, with 11 bases separating them. The CDR3 has 14 residues. Here the CDR3 reads CASSLRTVNQPQHF. The CDR3 DNA reads TGTGCCAGTAGTCTCAGGACAGTCAATCAGCCCCAGCATTTT.